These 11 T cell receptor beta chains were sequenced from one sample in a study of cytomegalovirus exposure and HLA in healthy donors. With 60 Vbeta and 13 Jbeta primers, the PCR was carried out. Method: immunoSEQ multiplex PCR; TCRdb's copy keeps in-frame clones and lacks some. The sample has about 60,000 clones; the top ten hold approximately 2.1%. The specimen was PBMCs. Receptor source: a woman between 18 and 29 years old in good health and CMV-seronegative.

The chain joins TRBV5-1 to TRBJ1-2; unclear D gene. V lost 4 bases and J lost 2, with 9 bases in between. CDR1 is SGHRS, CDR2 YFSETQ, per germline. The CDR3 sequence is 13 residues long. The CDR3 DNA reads TGCGCCAGCAGCAGCACAGTAAACTATGGCTACACCTTC. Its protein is CASSSTVNYGYTF.

CDR3: CSARGQYDQPQHF. The CDR3 nucleotides read TGCAGCGCACGTGGGCAGTATGATCAGCCCCAGCATTTT. The chain couples TRBV29-1 to TRBJ1-5; no clear D gene. The length of the CDR3 is 13 residues. Trimming took 7 bases from V and 5 from J, leaving 15 bases between them. CDR1 and CDR2 from the germline V gene are SQVTM and ANQGSEA.

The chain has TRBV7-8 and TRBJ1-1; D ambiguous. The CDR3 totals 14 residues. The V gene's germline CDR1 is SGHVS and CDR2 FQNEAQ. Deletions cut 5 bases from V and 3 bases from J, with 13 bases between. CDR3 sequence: CASSSDPVDTEAFF. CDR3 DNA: TGTGCCAGCAGCAGCGACCCCGTGGACACTGAAGCTTTCTTT.

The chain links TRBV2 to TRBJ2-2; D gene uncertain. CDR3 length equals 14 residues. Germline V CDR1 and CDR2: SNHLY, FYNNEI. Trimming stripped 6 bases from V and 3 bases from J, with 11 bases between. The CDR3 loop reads CASSEVLDTGELFF. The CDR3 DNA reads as TGTGCCAGCAGCGAGGTGCTTGACACCGGGGAGCTGTTTTTT.

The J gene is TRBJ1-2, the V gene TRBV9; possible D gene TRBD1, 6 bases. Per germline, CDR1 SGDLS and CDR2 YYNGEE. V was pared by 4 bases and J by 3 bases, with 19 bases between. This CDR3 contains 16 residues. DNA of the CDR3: TGTGCCAGCAGCCTACCGGGACACCCGCACGACTATGGCTACACCTTC. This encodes CASSLPGHPHDYGYTF.

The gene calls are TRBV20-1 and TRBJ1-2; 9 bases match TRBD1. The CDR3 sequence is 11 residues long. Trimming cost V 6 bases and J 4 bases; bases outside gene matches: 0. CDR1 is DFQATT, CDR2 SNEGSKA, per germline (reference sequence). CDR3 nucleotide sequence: TGCAGTGCGGACAGGGGCTATGGCTACACCTTC. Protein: CSADRGYGYTF.

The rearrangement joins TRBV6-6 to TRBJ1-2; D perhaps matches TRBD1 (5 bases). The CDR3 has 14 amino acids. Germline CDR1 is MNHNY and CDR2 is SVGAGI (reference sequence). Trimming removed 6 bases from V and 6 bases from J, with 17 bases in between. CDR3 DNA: TGTGCCAGCAGACTACCGGGGGAGACTCATGGCTACACCTTC. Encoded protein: CASRLPGETHGYTF.

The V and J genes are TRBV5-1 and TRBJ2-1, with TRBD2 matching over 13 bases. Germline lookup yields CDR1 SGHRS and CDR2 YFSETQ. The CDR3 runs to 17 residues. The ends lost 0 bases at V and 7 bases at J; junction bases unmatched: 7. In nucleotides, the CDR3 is TGCGCCAGCAGCTTGGGGACTGGACTAGCGGGAGTAAATGAGCAGTTCTTC. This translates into CASSLGTGLAGVNEQFF.

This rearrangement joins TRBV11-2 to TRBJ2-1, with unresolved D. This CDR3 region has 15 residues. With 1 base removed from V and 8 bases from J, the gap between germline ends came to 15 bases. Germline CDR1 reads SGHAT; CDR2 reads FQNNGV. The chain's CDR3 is CASSLVPEIRDEQFF. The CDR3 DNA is TGTGCCAGCAGCTTAGTTCCCGAAATACGGGATGAGCAGTTCTTC.

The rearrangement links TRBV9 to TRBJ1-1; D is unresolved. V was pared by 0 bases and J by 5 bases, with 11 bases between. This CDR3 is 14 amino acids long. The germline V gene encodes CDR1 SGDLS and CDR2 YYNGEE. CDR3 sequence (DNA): TGTGCCAGCAGCGTAGCCTCCAGAGGGACTGAAGCTTTCTTT. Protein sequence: CASSVASRGTEAFF.

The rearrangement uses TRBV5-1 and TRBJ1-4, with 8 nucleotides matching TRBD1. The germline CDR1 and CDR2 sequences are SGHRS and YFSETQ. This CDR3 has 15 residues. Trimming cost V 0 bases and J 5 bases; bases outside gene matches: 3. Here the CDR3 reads CASSLAGTGNEKLFF. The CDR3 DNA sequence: TGCGCCAGCAGCTTGGCCGGGACAGGAAATGAAAAACTGTTTTTT.